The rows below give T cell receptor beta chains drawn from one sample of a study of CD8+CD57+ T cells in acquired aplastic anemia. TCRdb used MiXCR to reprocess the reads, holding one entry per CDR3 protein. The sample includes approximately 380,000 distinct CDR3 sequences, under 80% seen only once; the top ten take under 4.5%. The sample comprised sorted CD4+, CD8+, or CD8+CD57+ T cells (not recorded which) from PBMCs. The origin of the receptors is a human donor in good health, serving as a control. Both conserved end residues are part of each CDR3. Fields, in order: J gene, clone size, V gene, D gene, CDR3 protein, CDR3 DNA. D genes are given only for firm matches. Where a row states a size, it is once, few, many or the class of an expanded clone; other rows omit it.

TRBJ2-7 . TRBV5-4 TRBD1 CASSSATGVNYEQYF TGTGCCAGCAGCTCAGCGACAGGGGTTAACTACGAGCAGTACTTC
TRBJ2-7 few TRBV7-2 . CASSPGWRSYEQYF TGTGCCAGCAGCCCAGGTTGGAGGTCCTACGAGCAGTACTTC
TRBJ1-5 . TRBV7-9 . CASSYRLGPQHF TGTGCCAGCAGCTACCGACTTGGGCCCCAGCATTTT
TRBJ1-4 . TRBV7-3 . CASSFGPSGANEKLFF TGTGCCAGCAGCTTTGGACCGTCTGGGGCTAATGAAAAACTGTTTTTT
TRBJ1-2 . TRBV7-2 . CASSGQGKAYYGQTF TGTGCCAGCAGCGGCCAGGGCAAGGCTTACTACGGCCAGACCTTC
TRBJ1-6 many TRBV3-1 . CASSPRTTGTNSPLHF TGTGCCAGCAGCCCGAGAACAACAGGGACTAATTCACCCCTCCACTTT
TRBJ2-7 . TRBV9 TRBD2 CASSGSRGEEYF TGTGCCAGCAGTGGGTCCCGGGGGGAGGAGTACTTC
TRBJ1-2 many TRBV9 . CASSVDDGLYGYTF TGTGCCAGCAGCGTAGATGACGGTCTCTATGGCTACACCTTC
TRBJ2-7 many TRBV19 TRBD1 CATGQGYEQYF TGTGCCACCGGACAGGGCTACGAGCAGTACTTC
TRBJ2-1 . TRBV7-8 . CASSLVGGVYNEQFF TGTGCCAGCAGCTTAGTAGGGGGTGTTTACAATGAGCAGTTCTTC
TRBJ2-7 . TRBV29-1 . CSVEGRGETGYEQYF TGCAGCGTTGAAGGTAGAGGGGAGACCGGCTACGAGCAGTACTTC
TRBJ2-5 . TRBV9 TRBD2 CASSPVAGVETQYF TGTGCCAGCAGCCCTGTAGCGGGGGTAGAGACCCAGTACTTC
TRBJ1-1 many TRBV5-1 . CASSLEGTPFVMNTEAFF TGCGCCAGCAGCTTGGAAGGGACACCGTTTGTCATGAACACTGAAGCTTTCTTT
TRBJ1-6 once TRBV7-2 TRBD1 CASSLGQGVRSPLHF TGTGCCAGCAGCTTAGGACAGGGTGTTAGGTCACCCCTCCACTTT
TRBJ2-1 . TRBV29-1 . CSVGWGNYAQFF .
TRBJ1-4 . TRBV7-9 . CASSRAWAATDEKLFF TGTGCCAGCAGCAGAGCTTGGGCCGCAACTGATGAAAAACTGTTTTTT
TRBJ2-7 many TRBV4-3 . CASSQDSGYEQYF TGCGCCAGCAGCCAAGATTCAGGGTACGAGCAGTACTTC
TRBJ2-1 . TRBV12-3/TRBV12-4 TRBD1 CASSSGTGGRSDNEQFF TGTGCCAGCAGTTCCGGGACAGGGGGCAGAAGCGACAATGAGCAGTTCTTC
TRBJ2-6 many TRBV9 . CASSVEVTPSGANVLTF TGTGCCAGCAGCGTTGAGGTTACACCATCTGGGGCCAACGTCCTGACTTTC
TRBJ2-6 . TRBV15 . CAASSEGGQGANVLTF TGTGCCGCCAGCAGTGAAGGCGGTCAGGGGGCCAACGTCCTGACTTTC
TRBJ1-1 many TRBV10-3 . CAISESQRGAEAFF TGTGCCATCAGTGAGTCCCAGAGGGGCGCTGAAGCTTTCTTT
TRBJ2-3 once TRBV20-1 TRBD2 CSASGGGGYTDTQYF TGCAGTGCTAGTGGGGGGGGTGGCTACACAGATACGCAGTATTTT
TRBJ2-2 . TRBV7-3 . CASSLNPGSAGELFF TGTGCCAGCAGCTTAAATCCCGGATCCGCCGGGGAGCTGTTTTTT
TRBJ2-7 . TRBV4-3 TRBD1 CASRTGNEGEQYF TGCGCCAGCAGGACAGGGAACGAAGGCGAGCAGTACTTC
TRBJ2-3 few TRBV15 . CATSSQGRGRGTDTQYF TGTGCCACCAGCTCCCAGGGGAGGGGACGCGGCACAGATACGCAGTATTTT
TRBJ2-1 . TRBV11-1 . CASSDGPRGNNNEQFF TGTGCCAGCAGCGACGGTCCCCGGGGGAATAACAATGAGCAGTTCTTC
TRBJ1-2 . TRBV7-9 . CASSTNRDGSPLHTF TGTGCCAGCTCGACCAACCGTGATGGGTCCCCCCTCCACACCTTC
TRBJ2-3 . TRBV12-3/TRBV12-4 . CASSPGFGGSDTQYF TGTGCCAGCAGCCCTGGGTTCGGTGGATCAGATACGCAGTATTTT
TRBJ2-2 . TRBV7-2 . CASSLFGDGGYTFFF TGTGCCAGCAGCTTATTTGGCGACGGAGGCTACACCTTCTTTTTT
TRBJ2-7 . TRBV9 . CASSYPGLDYEQYF TGTGCCAGCAGTTACCCGGGGCTCGACTACGAGCAGTACTTC
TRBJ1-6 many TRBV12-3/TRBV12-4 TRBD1 CASSSTGGGSPLHF TGTGCCAGCAGTTCGACAGGGGGGGGTTCACCCCTCCACTTT
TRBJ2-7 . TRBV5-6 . CASSLTGTGYYEQYF TGTGCCAGCAGCTTGACCGGAACAGGGTACTACGAGCAGTACTTC
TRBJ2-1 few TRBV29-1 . CSVAGWGSGNGQFF TGCAGCGTTGCGGGTTGGGGCTCGGGCAATGGGCAGTTCTTC
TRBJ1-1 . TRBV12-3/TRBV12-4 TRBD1 CASSLGDSRGAEAFF TGTGCCAGCAGTTTGGGGGACAGCCGGGGCGCTGAAGCTTTCTTT
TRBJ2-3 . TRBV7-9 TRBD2 CASSPWTSGGTDTQYF TGCGCCAGCAGCCCCTGGACTAGCGGGGGTACGGATACGCAGTATTTT
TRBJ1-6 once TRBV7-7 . CASSYDRGYSPHHF TGTGCCAGCAGCTATGATAGGGGTTATTCGCCCCACCACTTT
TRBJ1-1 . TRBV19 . CASSIAQFGEAFF TGTGCCAGTAGTATAGCACAGTTCGGTGAAGCTTTCTTT
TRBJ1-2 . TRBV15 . CATRPASTDNVLTF TGTGCCACCCGTCCAGCGTCTACGGACAATGTCTTGACTTTC
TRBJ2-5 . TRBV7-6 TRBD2 CASSLALLAGGRETQYF TGTGCCAGCAGCTTAGCGCTCCTAGCGGGGGGTCGGGAGACCCAGTACTTC
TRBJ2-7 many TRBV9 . CASSVQGGYEQYF TGTGCCAGCAGCGTTCAGGGTGGCTACGAGCAGTACTTC
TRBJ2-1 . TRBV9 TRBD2 CASSVGGTSGGEQFF TGTGCCAGCAGCGTAGGCGGGACTAGCGGGGGGGAGCAGTTCTTC
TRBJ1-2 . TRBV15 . CATSLGHAGGAGYTF TGTGCCACCAGCTTAGGGCACGCAGGAGGCGCTGGATACACCTTC
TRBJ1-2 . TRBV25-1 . CASSIVDYYGYTF TGTGCCAGTAGTATCGTAGATTACTATGGCTACACCTTC
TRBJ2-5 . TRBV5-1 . CASSLDGPGEAEETQYF TGCGCCAGCAGCTTGGACGGGCCAGGGGAGGCCGAAGAGACCCAGTACTTC
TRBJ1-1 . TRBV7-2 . CASSLDLEEPGINTEAFF TGTGCCAGCAGCTTAGATCTTGAAGAACCGGGAATCAACACTGAAGCTTTCTTT
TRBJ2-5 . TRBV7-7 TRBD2 CASSLAGTSGAETYF TGTGCCAGCAGCTTAGCAGGAACCAGCGGGGCAGAGACCTACTTC
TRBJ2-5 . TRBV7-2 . CASSVGGWYGFQETQYF TGTGCCAGCAGCGTAGGGGGGTGGTACGGATTCCAAGAGACCCAGTACTTC